This passage covers 8 T cell receptor beta chains from one sample sequenced in a study of T cell changes during pregnancy in multiple sclerosis. Generated by immunoSEQ multiplex PCR, the TCRdb table keeps only in-frame clones and is missing some. This sample has 80,000 to 100,000 clones, with about 94% found just once. Sequencing was performed on peripheral blood, taken after pregnancy. These receptors came from a female donor with multiple sclerosis, enrolled in a pregnancy study.

The V call is TRBV19, the J call TRBJ2-7; D not certain. There are 14 residues in the CDR3. The V end lost 5 bases, the J end lost 3 bases, and 14 bases lay between the germline ends. The germline V gene has CDR1 LNHDA and CDR2 SQIVND (reference sequence). The CDR3 DNA sequence: TGTGCCAGTAGTCCCGACACGGCCTTCTACGAGCAGTACTTC. Translation: CASSPDTAFYEQYF.

The chain joins TRBV7-9 to TRBJ2-5, with 13 positions matching TRBD2. CDR3 length: 19 residues. V dropped 6 bases and J dropped 5; count of bases not matched to a gene: 18. The germline V gene has CDR1 SEHNR and CDR2 FQNEAQ (reference sequence). In nucleotides, the CDR3 is TGTGCCAGCAGACCCCCAATTCATAGGGGACTAGCGGGAAAGGAGACCCAGTACTTC. This codes for CASRPPIHRGLAGKETQYF.

The rearrangement links TRBV6-5 to TRBJ1-1, with TRBD1 matching 7 bases. There are 13 residues in the CDR3. CDR1 is MNHEY and CDR2 is SVGAGI in the germline V gene. The ends lost 4 bases at V and 4 bases at J; junction bases unmatched: 3. The CDR3: CASSFRGLTEAFF. CDR3 in DNA: TGTGCCAGCAGTTTTAGGGGGCTCACTGAAGCTTTCTTT.

The chain uses TRBV4-1 and TRBJ1-5; D is possibly TRBD1 (5 bases). Trimming took 0 bases from V and 6 from J, leaving 12 bases between them. The CDR3 has 15 residues. The germline V gene has CDR1 MGHRA and CDR2 YSYEKL. The CDR3 region is CASSQEWGEVQPQHF. In nucleotides, the CDR3 is TGCGCCAGCAGCCAAGAATGGGGGGAGGTTCAGCCCCAGCATTTT.

V gene TRBV28 combines with J gene TRBJ1-1; maybe TRBD1 (5 bases). CDR1 is MDHEN and CDR2 is SYDVKM in the germline V gene. V was clipped by 3 bases and J by 3 bases, with 14 bases between them. This CDR3 contains 15 residues. The CDR3 region has the DNA TGTGCCAGCAGTTTTCGCTCCCAGGGTCACACTGAAGCTTTCTTT. It codes for CASSFRSQGHTEAFF.

The rearrangement uses TRBV27 and TRBJ2-2, with 12 bases identical to TRBD2. J lost 4 bases, V lost 4 bases, and 16 bases had no gene match. The CDR3 is 20 residues long. Germline CDR1 MNHEY, CDR2 SMNVEV (reference sequence). Here the CDR3 reads CASSSRGLAGLRSFTGELFF. In DNA form, the CDR3 reads TGTGCCAGCAGTTCCAGAGGACTAGCGGGACTAAGATCCTTCACCGGGGAGCTGTTTTTT.

This clone was seen once. The gene calls are TRBV4-1 and TRBJ1-1, with D maybe TRBD1 (5 bases). This CDR3 has 14 residues. The V and J ends lost 3 bases and 2 bases respectively, with 10 bases between them. Germline V gives CDR1 MGHRA, CDR2 YSYEKL. The CDR3: CASSHPGKNTEAFF. CDR3 coding DNA: TGCGCCAGCAGCCACCCAGGGAAAAACACTGAAGCTTTCTTT.

The chain recombines TRBV5-8 with TRBJ1-5; 9 bases are a match to TRBD1. Germline lookup yields CDR1 SGHTS and CDR2 YDEGEE. The CDR3 length is 15 residues. V was clipped by 0 bases and J by 5 bases; unmatched bases: 3. The CDR3 loop is CASSLAGTGYQPQHF. The DNA for the CDR3 is TGTGCCAGCAGCTTGGCAGGGACAGGGTATCAGCCCCAGCATTTT.